This T cell receptor beta chain is from a study of cytomegalovirus exposure and HLA in healthy donors. The PCR contained 60 Vbeta and 13 Jbeta primers. Profiled with immunoSEQ multiplex PCR; TCRdb holds only in-frame clones, not every one. The table records approximately 95,000 clones, approximately 72% of them present only once. Trimming shortened V by 7 bases and J by 3 bases, and 13 bases separated the two germline ends. Germline CDR1 and CDR2: LNHDA and SQIVND (reference sequence). The CDR3 is made up of 15 amino acids. This clonotype was obtained from a woman between 35 and 50 years old in good health and CMV-seropositive. Sample: PBMCs. The V and J genes are TRBV19 and TRBJ2-6; TRBD2 might be the D (6 bases). CDR3 DNA: TGTGCCAGTACCCCGTGGGGGGATGGGGCCAACGTCCTGACTTTC. As protein: CASTPWGDGANVLTF.